This is a list of T cell receptor beta chains from one sample in a study of blood T cell repertoires in COVID-19. Assay: immunoSEQ multiplex PCR; the TCRdb copy retains only in-frame clones and omits some. The sample holds 150,000 or so clones; approximately 90% are singletons and the top ten take 15%. Material for sequencing was peripheral blood. All receptors derive from a woman between 40 and 55 years old with acute or convalescent COVID-19. The CDR3 runs from the conserved cysteine through the conserved F or W. Fields, in order: D gene, J gene, clone size, V gene, CDR3 DNA, CDR3 protein. A D gene is named only where the DNA matches it firmly. Expanded clones get a size class; other rows say once, few or many, or leave the size out.

D gene: TRBD2
J gene: TRBJ2-3
clone size: once
V gene: TRBV6-5
CDR3 DNA: TGTGCCAGCAGGTTAGCGGGAGGGGGAGATACGCAGTATTTT
CDR3 protein: CASRLAGGGDTQYF

D gene: .
J gene: TRBJ2-5
clone size: .
V gene: TRBV2
CDR3 DNA: TGTGCCAGCGCCCGCCGCGTTTCTGGAGAGACCCAGTACTTC
CDR3 protein: CASARRVSGETQYF

D gene: .
J gene: TRBJ2-7
clone size: .
V gene: TRBV4-1
CDR3 DNA: TGCGCCAGCAGCCTTAACGACAGATACGAGCAGTACTTC
CDR3 protein: CASSLNDRYEQYF

D gene: TRBD2
J gene: TRBJ2-7
clone size: .
V gene: TRBV14
CDR3 DNA: TGTGCCAGCAGCCAAGAAGCGGGGGGCGCCTACGAGCAGTACTTC
CDR3 protein: CASSQEAGGAYEQYF

D gene: .
J gene: TRBJ2-7
clone size: once
V gene: TRBV9
CDR3 DNA: TGTGCCAGCGGAAATAACAGGGCCCCCTACGAGCAGTACTTC
CDR3 protein: CASGNNRAPYEQYF

D gene: .
J gene: TRBJ1-4
clone size: .
V gene: TRBV11-2
CDR3 DNA: TGTGCCAGCAGCTCGCTCCTAATCGAAAAACTGTTTTTT
CDR3 protein: CASSSLLIEKLFF

D gene: .
J gene: TRBJ1-6
clone size: .
V gene: TRBV21-1
CDR3 DNA: TGTGCCAGCAGCCCACGCCGGGACAGGAGCTCCTATAATTCACCCCTCCACTTT
CDR3 protein: CASSPRRDRSSYNSPLHF

D gene: TRBD2
J gene: TRBJ2-3
clone size: .
V gene: TRBV30
CDR3 DNA: TGTGCCTGGAGTCGGGCGCTAGCGGGGAATGCAGATACGCAGTATTTT
CDR3 protein: CAWSRALAGNADTQYF

D gene: TRBD1
J gene: TRBJ1-5
clone size: .
V gene: TRBV6-5
CDR3 DNA: TGTGCCAGCAGTCCGAGAAGACAGGGCGGACAGCCCCAGCATTTT
CDR3 protein: CASSPRRQGGQPQHF

D gene: TRBD2
J gene: TRBJ2-1
clone size: .
V gene: TRBV10-3
CDR3 DNA: TGTGCCATCAGTGAGTTAACTAGCGGGAGACATGAGCAGTTCTTC
CDR3 protein: CAISELTSGRHEQFF

D gene: .
J gene: TRBJ1-6
clone size: .
V gene: TRBV6-5
CDR3 DNA: TGTGCCAGCAGTTACGAATTGACAGCCAATTCACCCCTCCACTTT
CDR3 protein: CASSYELTANSPLHF

D gene: .
J gene: TRBJ2-5
clone size: .
V gene: TRBV3-1/TRBV3-2
CDR3 DNA: TGTGCCAGCAGCCGCGGGGGCCGGGAGACCCAGTACTTC
CDR3 protein: CASSRGGRETQYF

D gene: TRBD2
J gene: TRBJ2-1
clone size: .
V gene: TRBV15
CDR3 DNA: TGTGCCACCAGCAGGGTTCCTGGGAGCGGGAAGGGAGAGCAGTTCTTC
CDR3 protein: CATSRVPGSGKGEQFF

D gene: .
J gene: TRBJ2-1
clone size: .
V gene: TRBV11-3
CDR3 DNA: TGTGCCAGCAGCTTGCCGGGGGGCACGATCAATGAGCAGTTCTTC
CDR3 protein: CASSLPGGTINEQFF

D gene: .
J gene: TRBJ2-5
clone size: .
V gene: TRBV2
CDR3 DNA: TGTGCCAGCAGTGACAACCGGGGGGAGACCCAGTACTTC
CDR3 protein: CASSDNRGETQYF

D gene: TRBD2
J gene: TRBJ2-3
clone size: .
V gene: TRBV2
CDR3 DNA: TGTGCCAGCAGTGAAGCACCGACCCAAGGACTAGCGGGATGGACAGATACGCAGTATTTT
CDR3 protein: CASSEAPTQGLAGWTDTQYF

D gene: .
J gene: TRBJ2-2
clone size: .
V gene: TRBV4-1
CDR3 DNA: TGCGCCAGCAGCCATCCAGCCGGGGAGCTGTTTTTT
CDR3 protein: CASSHPAGELFF

D gene: TRBD2
J gene: TRBJ2-1
clone size: .
V gene: TRBV7-2
CDR3 DNA: TGTGCCAGCAGAAAGTCCGGGACTAGCGGGGGGAATGAGCAGTTCTTC
CDR3 protein: CASRKSGTSGGNEQFF

D gene: .
J gene: TRBJ2-2
clone size: .
V gene: TRBV5-6
CDR3 DNA: TGTGCCAGCAGCTTGGAACAGTCGAACACCGGGGAGCTGTTTTTT
CDR3 protein: CASSLEQSNTGELFF

D gene: TRBD2
J gene: TRBJ2-4
clone size: .
V gene: TRBV5-1
CDR3 DNA: TGCGCCAGCAGCTTGGAGGGGAGGGTAAACATTCAGTACTTC
CDR3 protein: CASSLEGRVNIQYF

D gene: .
J gene: TRBJ2-2
clone size: .
V gene: TRBV19
CDR3 DNA: TGTGCCAGTAATAGGGGGCGTGGGGACTTCGGGGAGCTGTTTTTT
CDR3 protein: CASNRGRGDFGELFF